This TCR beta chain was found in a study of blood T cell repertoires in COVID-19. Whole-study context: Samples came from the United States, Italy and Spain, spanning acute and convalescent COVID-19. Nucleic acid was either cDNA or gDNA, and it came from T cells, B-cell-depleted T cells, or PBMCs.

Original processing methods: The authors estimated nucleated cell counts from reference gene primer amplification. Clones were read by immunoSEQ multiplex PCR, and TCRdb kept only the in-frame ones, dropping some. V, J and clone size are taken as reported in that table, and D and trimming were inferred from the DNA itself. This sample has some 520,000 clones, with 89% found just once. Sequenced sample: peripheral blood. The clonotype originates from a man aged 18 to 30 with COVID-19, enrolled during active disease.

CDR3 sequence reads: CASSLNDRRTQYF. In nucleotides, the CDR3 is TGTGCCAGCAGCCTCAACGACAGGAGGACGCAGTATTTT. The chain combines TRBV27 with TRBJ2-3; D is possibly TRBD1 (6 bases). This CDR3 contains 13 residues. The germline V gene has CDR1 MNHEY and CDR2 SMNVEV (reference sequence). The V end lost 6 bases, the J end lost 9 bases, and 16 bases lay between the germline ends.